These 13 T cell receptor beta chains were sequenced from one sample in a study of beta chain features in type 1 diabetes. Expressed TCRB transcripts were sequenced because the isolated RNA had all been reverse transcribed beforehand. TCRdb keeps only in-frame clones here, not all; method: immunoSEQ multiplex PCR. Here the sample spans tens of thousands of clones, roughly 31% being singletons. The sequenced sample consisted of stem cell memory CD4+ T cells from blood. The receptors originated from a woman under 30 in good health.

V usage is TRBV5-1 and J usage is TRBJ2-1; a possible D gene is TRBD1 (6 bases). Trimming left V 5 bases short and J 1 base short, with 10 bases between. Germline V gene data show CDR1 as SGHRS and CDR2 as YFSETQ. This CDR3 has 14 amino acids. The CDR3 spells CASSEGESYNEQFF. CDR3 DNA sequence: TGCGCCAGCAGTGAGGGGGAGTCCTACAATGAGCAGTTCTTC.

The chain carries TRBV6-5 and TRBJ2-1; 11 nucleotides align to TRBD2. CDR1 is MNHEY and CDR2 is SVGAGI in the germline V gene. The CDR3 is 16 residues long. J was trimmed by 7 bases and V by 4 bases; bases with no gene match: 9. The CDR3 region is CASSSVAGGPGNEQFF. The CDR3 DNA reads TGTGCCAGCAGTTCCGTAGCGGGAGGGCCGGGGAATGAGCAGTTCTTC.

V gene TRBV9 combines with J gene TRBJ2-3; maybe TRBD1 (5 bases). The CDR3 loop spans 16 amino acids. Trimming took off 3 bases at V and 1 base at J, with 15 bases between the two ends. In germline, CDR1 is SGDLS, CDR2 YYNGEE. In DNA form, the CDR3 reads TGTGCCAGCAGCGCTTCCGTTATAGGGGGCACAGATACGCAGTATTTT. The encoded protein is CASSASVIGGTDTQYF.

In its sample, this clone was seen a few times. V usage is TRBV18 and J usage is TRBJ2-1; 7 bases match TRBD1. V dropped 4 bases and J dropped 8; count of bases not matched to a gene: 2. Germline CDR1 KGHSH, CDR2 LQKENI. The CDR3 runs 12 residues. CDR3 coding DNA: TGTGCCAGCTCACGACAGGGAGATGAGCAGTTCTTC. This gives the protein CASSRQGDEQFF.

This CDR3 reads CAMGQGSNQPQHF. Written as DNA, the CDR3 is TGTGCCATGGGACAGGGAAGCAATCAGCCCCAGCATTTT. This chain joins TRBV10-3 and TRBJ1-5; 9 positions agree with TRBD1. The CDR3 extends over 13 amino acids. CDR1 and CDR2 from the germline V gene are ENHRY and SYGVKD. V dropped 9 bases and J dropped 1; count of bases not matched to a gene: 1.

This clone was found once. V gene TRBV6-5 combines with J gene TRBJ2-3; 8 bases are shared with TRBD1. The CDR3 loop spans 15 amino acids. Trimming at V came to 6 bases and at J to 0 bases, leaving 5 bases not matched to a gene. Germline CDR1 reads MNHEY; CDR2 reads SVGAGI. This chain's CDR3 is CASSPGGVSTDTQYF. For the CDR3, the DNA is TGTGCCAGCAGCCCAGGGGGCGTCAGCACAGATACGCAGTATTTT.

CDR3 nucleotides: TGTGCCTCCGAGGAGCGGAACACAGATACGCAGTATTTT. It yields the protein CASEERNTDTQYF. V is TRBV6-1 and J is TRBJ2-3, with TRBD2 as a possible D gene (5 bases). The CDR3 sequence is 13 residues long. V was trimmed by 11 bases and J by 2 bases, leaving 14 bases between them. Per the germline V gene, CDR1 is MNHNS and CDR2 is SASEGT.

The rearrangement links TRBV7-9 to TRBJ1-1, with D perhaps TRBD1 (6 bases). The CDR3 has 12 amino acids. Looked up from germline, CDR1 is SEHNR and CDR2 is FQNEAQ (reference sequence). Trimming cost V 0 bases and J 10 bases, with 9 bases left between them. CDR3 loop: CASSLAQGRAFF. The CDR3 nucleotides are TGTGCCAGCAGCTTAGCTCAGGGGAGAGCTTTCTTT.

The chain couples TRBV7-2 to TRBJ2-7; 8 bases are a match to TRBD2. Germline-derived CDR1 and CDR2 are SGHTA and FQGNSA. After removal of 5 bases from V and 7 bases from J, the junction contained 10 bases not matched to a gene. The CDR3 extends over 14 amino acids. CDR3 sequence (DNA): TGTGCCAGCAGCCCGGGAGGGCCTCGCCTAGAGCAGTACTTC. Its translation: CASSPGGPRLEQYF.

The J gene is TRBJ1-1, the V gene TRBV4-3, with D unclear. From germline, CDR1 is LGHNA and CDR2 YSLEER. The V end lost 3 bases, the J end lost 2 bases, and 16 bases lay between the germline ends. This CDR3 has 16 residues. DNA of the CDR3: TGCGCCAGCAGCCACGGGGAAGTGGTAAGAAACACTGAAGCTTTCTTT. Protein product: CASSHGEVVRNTEAFF.

Concerning this clone: One junction end disagrees with the germline gene, perhaps due to a read error. The chain uses TRBV7-7 and TRBJ2-5, with D possibly matching TRBD2 (5 bases). The CDR3 length is 14 residues. The germline CDR1 and CDR2 sequences are SSHAT and FNYEAQ (reference sequence). This CDR3 is CASSLPGMAETQYF. DNA for the CDR3: TGTGCTAGCAGCTTACCGGGAATGGCGGAGACCCAGTACTTC.

This chain links TRBV18 with TRBJ2-7; D might be TRBD2 (7 bases). The CDR3 covers 15 residues. V was cut by 2 bases and J by 7 bases, with 18 bases left in between. Germline V gene data show CDR1 as KGHSH and CDR2 as LQKENI. CDR3 bases: TGTGCCAGCTCACCATCGGGGGGCCGTACGGGTGAGCAGTACTTC. Amino acid sequence: CASSPSGGRTGEQYF.

This chain connects TRBV11-2 to TRBJ2-3, with D perhaps TRBD2 (5 bases). Germline CDR1 is SGHAT and CDR2 is FQNNGV. CDR3 length equals 18 residues. Trimming took off 1 base at V and 1 base at J, with 18 bases between the two ends. The CDR3 is CASSLALSRTYRTDTQYF. CDR3 bases: TGTGCCAGCAGCTTAGCTTTAAGCCGGACTTATCGCACAGATACGCAGTATTTT.